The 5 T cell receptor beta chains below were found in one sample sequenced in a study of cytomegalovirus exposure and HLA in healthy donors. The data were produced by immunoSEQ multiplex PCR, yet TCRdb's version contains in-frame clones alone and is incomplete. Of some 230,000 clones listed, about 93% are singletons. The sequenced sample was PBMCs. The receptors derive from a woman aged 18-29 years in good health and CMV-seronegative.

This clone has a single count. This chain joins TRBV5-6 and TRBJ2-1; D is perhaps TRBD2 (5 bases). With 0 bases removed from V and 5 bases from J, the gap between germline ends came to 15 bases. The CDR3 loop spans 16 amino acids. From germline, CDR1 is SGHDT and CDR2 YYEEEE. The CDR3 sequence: CASSLVGSDLNNEQFF. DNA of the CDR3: TGTGCCAGCAGCTTGGTGGGTAGCGACTTGAACAATGAGCAGTTCTTC. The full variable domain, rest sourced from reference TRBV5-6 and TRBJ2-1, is DAGVTQSPTHLIKTRGQQVTLRCSPKSGHDTVSWYQQALGQGPQFIFQYYEEEERQRGNFPDRFSGHQFPNYSSELNVNALLLGDSALYLCASSLVGSDLNNEQFFGPGTRLTVL.

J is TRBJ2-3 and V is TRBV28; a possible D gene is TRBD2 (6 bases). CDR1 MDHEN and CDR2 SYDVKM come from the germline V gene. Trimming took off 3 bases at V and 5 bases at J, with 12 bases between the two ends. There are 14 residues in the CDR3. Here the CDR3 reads CASSLGGTIDTQYF. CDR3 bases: TGTGCCAGCAGTTTGGGCGGGACGATAGATACGCAGTATTTT.

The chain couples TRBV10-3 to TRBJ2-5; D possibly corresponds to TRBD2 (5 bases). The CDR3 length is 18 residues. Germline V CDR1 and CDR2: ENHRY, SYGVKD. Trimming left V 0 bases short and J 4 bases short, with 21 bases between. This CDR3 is CAISESQTGRRGGETQYF. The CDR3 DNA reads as TGTGCCATCAGTGAGTCTCAAACTGGACGGAGAGGAGGAGAGACCCAGTACTTC.

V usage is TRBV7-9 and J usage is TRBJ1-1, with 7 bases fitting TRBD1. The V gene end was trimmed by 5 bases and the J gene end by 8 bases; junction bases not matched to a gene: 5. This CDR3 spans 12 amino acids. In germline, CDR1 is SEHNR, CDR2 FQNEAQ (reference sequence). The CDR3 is CASSTQTGEAFF. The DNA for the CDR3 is TGTGCCAGCAGCACCCAGACAGGGGAAGCTTTCTTT.

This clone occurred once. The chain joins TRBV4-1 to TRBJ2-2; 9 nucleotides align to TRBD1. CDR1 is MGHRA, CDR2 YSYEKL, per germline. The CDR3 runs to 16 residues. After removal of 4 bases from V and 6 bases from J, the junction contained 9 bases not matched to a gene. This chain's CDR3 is CASSPRDRAFAGELFF. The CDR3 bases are TGCGCCAGCAGCCCACGGGACAGGGCTTTCGCCGGGGAGCTGTTTTTT.